The rows below give T cell receptor beta chains drawn from one sample of a study of post-analysis software for immune sequencing data. TCRdb fed the PCR reads into MiXCR, producing one record per CDR3 protein. The data show some 240,000 distinct CDR3 sequences, with 35% to 40% seen just once and 4.5% to 5.5% held by the top ten. Sample: blood. All receptors derive from a girl aged 10 to 17 with multiple sclerosis. CDR3s include the opening cysteine and the closing phenylalanine or tryptophan. A D gene is named only where the DNA matches it firmly. Size is omitted from some rows. Given values are once, few, many or a class for expanded clones.

v_gene,j_gene,abundance,d_gene,CDR3nt,CDR3aa
TRBV4-2,TRBJ2-1,NA,NA,TGTGCCAGCAGCCAAGAACGAGGGGACCCGTTGTTCTTC,CASSQERGDPLFF
TRBV29-1,TRBJ1-5,NA,NA,TGCAGCGTTGGAGGGACCCCGTATCAGCCCCAGCATTTT,CSVGGTPYQPQHF
TRBV5-1,TRBJ2-3,many,NA,TGCGCCAGCAGCTTGGCCATCGGCAGCACAGATACGCAGTATTTT,CASSLAIGSTDTQYF
TRBV5-1,TRBJ2-3,many,NA,TGCGCCAGCAGCTTGGCAGGGGAAAATACGCAGTATTTT,CASSLAGENTQYF
TRBV10-3,TRBJ1-3,NA,TRBD1,TGTGCTATCAGTGGGCAGGGGGCGCGGAACACCATATATTTT,CAISGQGARNTIYF
TRBV7-8,TRBJ1-1,NA,TRBD1,TGTGCCAGCAGCGAGACAGGGGATGGTAGCACTGAAGCTTTCTTT,CASSETGDGSTEAFF
TRBV7-3,TRBJ2-1,many,TRBD2,TGTGCCAGCAGCGGACAGCGGGAGGGGTTCAATGAGCAGTTCTTC,CASSGQREGFNEQFF
TRBV20-1,TRBJ2-1,few,NA,TGCAGTGCCCTACTAACTAGCTCCTATGAGCAGTTCTTC,CSALLTSSYEQFF
TRBV27,TRBJ1-5,NA,NA,TGTGCCAGCAGTTTATCTCGCCAGCAGCCCCAGCATTTT,CASSLSRQQPQHF
TRBV20-1,TRBJ1-5,many,NA,TGCAGTGCTAGAGATTGGGGGTCGAGCAATCAGCCCCAGCATTTT,CSARDWGSSNQPQHF
TRBV10-3,TRBJ1-1,many,NA,TGTGCCATCAGTGAGTCGATATTGCGCAAGAACACTGAAGCTTTCTTT,CAISESILRKNTEAFF
TRBV19,TRBJ2-3,NA,NA,TGTGCCAGTAGAGACCGGACACGTGAGGGTAACACAGATACGCAGTATTTT,CASRDRTREGNTDTQYF
TRBV3-1,TRBJ1-1,NA,NA,TGTGCCAGCAGCCAACAGGCCAAGACAGTTGGCGCTGAAGCTTTCTTT,CASSQQAKTVGAEAFF
TRBV5-1,TRBJ2-6,once,NA,TGCGCCAGCAGCTTGGGACAGGCCCCCGGTGGGGCCAACGTCCTGACTTTC,CASSLGQAPGGANVLTF
TRBV6-4,TRBJ1-4,NA,TRBD1,TGTGCCAGCAGTGATGGAACAGGGGGCCCAGAAAAACTGTTTTTT,CASSDGTGGPEKLFF
TRBV6-2/TRBV6-3,TRBJ1-5,NA,NA,TGTGCCAGCAGTAAACACTGGGGAGGCAATCAGCCCCAGCATTTT,CASSKHWGGNQPQHF
TRBV13,TRBJ2-1,NA,TRBD2,TGTGCCAGCAGCCGTAGACGGTTGGGACTAGCGGCCTACAATGAGCAGTTCTTC,CASSRRRLGLAAYNEQFF
TRBV6-1,TRBJ2-6,many,TRBD1,TGTGCCAGCAGTCAACAGGGGGCTAGTGGGGCCAACGTCCTGACTTTC,CASSQQGASGANVLTF
TRBV29-1,TRBJ2-3,many,NA,TGCAGCGGCCTCTCCGGGGATACGCAGTATTTT,CSGLSGDTQYF
TRBV5-1,TRBJ1-2,NA,NA,TGCGCCAGCAGCTTGGATAGGTCAGACCAGGATGGCTACACCTTC,CASSLDRSDQDGYTF
TRBV6-5,TRBJ2-1,NA,NA,TGTGCCAGCAGACGCCAACGCTCCTACAATGAGCAGTTCTTC,CASRRQRSYNEQFF
TRBV9,TRBJ2-1,many,NA,TGTGCCAGCAGCGTAGCCACCGACGCACCCGCCTTATACAATGAGCAGTTCTTC,CASSVATDAPALYNEQFF
TRBV28,TRBJ2-5,many,NA,TGTGCCAGCAGTCTTATCACAGGAAGAAAGACCCAGTACTTC,CASSLITGRKTQYF